This T cell receptor (beta chain) was retrieved from a study of Ad26.COV2.S vaccination and SARS-CoV-2 variants. About the research overall: Intramuscularly, Ad26.COV2.S was given either once or twice, 56 days apart.

Profiling relied on immunoSEQ multiplex PCR, and the TCRdb table lists in-frame clones only, not all of them. The sample includes around 340,000 clones, about 85% seen only once; the top ten take 5.5% to 7%. Treatment described: some 19 received Ad26.COV2.S at low or high dose, single or two shots; roughly 5 received placebo; per-sample allocation not given. Day 63 following the first vaccine or placebo injection was when the samples were taken. This person who donated was an adult of 18-55 years in Boston. V gave up 2 bases and J gave up 1 base, with 12 bases separating them. The CDR3 loop spans 16 amino acids. Germline assignment: CDR1 LGHNA and CDR2 YSLEER.

The chain joins TRBV4-3 to TRBJ1-3; D gene uncertain. The TCR originated in a person aged 18-65 years who received the Ad26.COV2.S COVID-19 vaccine or a placebo. This sample comprised peripheral blood, obtained in a trial of Ad26.COV2.S vaccine versus placebo. CDR3 in amino acids: CASSQIGSSSGNTIYF. In DNA form, the CDR3 reads TGCGCCAGCAGCCAAATAGGAAGTAGTTCTGGAAACACCATATATTTT.